These 16 T cell receptor beta chains were all obtained from the same sample, sequenced in a study of T cell changes during pregnancy in multiple sclerosis. Some clones are missing from TCRdb's copy, which holds only in-frame ones; the method was immunoSEQ multiplex PCR. There are roughly 120,000 clones in the sample; 90% to 95% occur only once, and more than 1.5% lies in the top ten. Source: peripheral blood, taken in the third trimester of pregnancy. Source of these receptors: a female donor with multiple sclerosis, enrolled in a pregnancy study.

The V gene is TRBV18, the J gene TRBJ2-7, with 10 bases aligning to TRBD2. Germline CDR1 reads KGHSH; CDR2 reads LQKENI. V lost 6 bases and J lost 7; bases outside the gene matches: 9. This CDR3 has 14 amino acids. In nucleotides, the CDR3 is TGTGCCAGCTCCAGAGCGGGAGGGCCGGAAGAGCAGTACTTC. Amino acids: CASSRAGGPEEQYF.

The chain uses TRBV2 and TRBJ1-3; D might be TRBD1 (6 bases). Germline V gives CDR1 SNHLY, CDR2 FYNNEI. The CDR3 is 18 amino acids. Trimming pared 4 bases from V and 0 bases from J, leaving 19 bases between. The CDR3 loop is CASSAPLDRQGSGNTIYF. The CDR3 DNA is TGTGCCAGCAGTGCCCCCTTAGACAGGCAAGGCTCTGGAAACACCATATATTTT.

The rearrangement joins TRBV28 to TRBJ1-2; perhaps TRBD1 as D (6 bases). CDR1 is MDHEN and CDR2 is SYDVKM in the germline V gene. CDR3 size: 10 residues. The V and J ends lost 7 bases and 8 bases respectively, with 8 bases between them. In nucleotides, the CDR3 is TGTGCCAGCAAGGGGGGGGGCTACACCTTC. Translation gives CASKGGGYTF.

The V and J genes are TRBV6-1 and TRBJ1-4; 10 bases are shared with TRBD1. CDR1 and CDR2 from the germline V gene are MNHNS and SASEGT. The CDR3 totals 15 residues. Trimming at V came to 5 bases and at J to 7 bases, leaving 7 bases not matched to a gene. This CDR3 is CASSLTGTGAEKLFF. In DNA form, the CDR3 reads TGTGCCAGCAGTCTAACCGGGACAGGGGCTGAAAAACTGTTTTTT.

The chain links TRBV7-2 to TRBJ2-5; D remains unclear. This CDR3 is built from 13 residues. The V end lost 3 bases, the J end lost 0 bases, and 5 bases lay between the germline ends. Germline V gene sequence: CDR1 SGHTA, CDR2 FQGNSA. The CDR3 here is CASSFRYQETQYF. CDR3 in DNA: TGTGCCAGCAGCTTCAGGTACCAAGAGACCCAGTACTTC.

The rearrangement joins TRBV2 to TRBJ2-7, with D possibly matching TRBD2 (7 bases). Germline CDR1 and CDR2: SNHLY and FYNNEI. The CDR3 loop spans 16 amino acids. V lost 0 bases, J lost 6 bases, and 18 bases lay in between. CDR3 DNA sequence: TGTGCCAGCAGTGAAGCGCTTTCCGGGGGGCAGGGCGAGCAGTACTTC. Protein: CASSEALSGGQGEQYF.

This CDR3 is CASSLLAGVHNEQFF. In DNA form, the CDR3 reads TGTGCCAGCAGCTTACTAGCGGGGGTACACAATGAGCAGTTCTTC. The gene calls are TRBV7-6 and TRBJ2-1, with 10 nucleotides matching TRBD2. Germline loops: CDR1 SGHVS, CDR2 FNYEAQ. CDR3 length: 15 residues. Losses at the gene ends were 2 bases for V and 5 bases for J; bases not matched to a gene: 3.

This chain joins TRBV28 and TRBJ1-2; 9 bases map to TRBD1. Germline CDR1 and CDR2: MDHEN and SYDVKM. V shed 3 bases and J 8 bases; nucleotides not matched to a gene: 10. This CDR3 comprises 15 residues. CDR3 amino acids: CASSFVRDRVLGYTF. The CDR3 DNA follows: TGTGCCAGCAGTTTTGTTAGGGACAGGGTGCTCGGCTACACCTTC.

The chain links TRBV4-1 to TRBJ2-3, with 11 bases aligning to TRBD2. This CDR3 spans 20 amino acids. Losses at the gene ends were 1 base for V and 1 base for J; bases not matched to a gene: 13. The germline CDR1 and CDR2 sequences are MGHRA and YSYEKL. The chain's CDR3 is CASSQAPGTSGRGGTDTQYF. For the CDR3, the DNA is TGCGCCAGCAGCCAAGCCCCCGGGACTAGCGGTAGAGGGGGCACAGATACGCAGTATTTT.

This chain links TRBV18 with TRBJ2-3; TRBD2 matches at 16 bases. Germline CDR1 reads KGHSH; CDR2 reads LQKENI. With 3 bases clipped from V and 6 bases from J, the junction kept 9 bases outside the gene matches. The CDR3 spans 18 residues. This CDR3 is CASSPLGTSGRAGDTQYF. CDR3 in DNA: TGTGCCAGCTCACCCCTCGGGACTAGCGGGAGGGCCGGGGATACGCAGTATTTT.

The V call is TRBV30, the J call TRBJ1-5; 8 bases are shared with TRBD1. Losses at the gene ends were 1 base for V and 2 bases for J; bases not matched to a gene: 7. This CDR3 is built from 16 residues. In germline, CDR1 is GTSNPN, CDR2 SVGIG (reference sequence). The CDR3 is CAWSGWTGKGNQPQHF. CDR3 DNA: TGTGCCTGGAGTGGGTGGACAGGGAAAGGCAATCAGCCCCAGCATTTT.

The chain recombines TRBV4-2 with TRBJ1-2, with a possible D match to TRBD1 (5 bases). The CDR3 extends over 15 amino acids. CDR1 is LGHNA, CDR2 YNFKEQ, per germline. Trimming removed 1 base at V and 6 bases at J, with 15 bases between. This CDR3 is CASSQAEGVGHGYTF. The CDR3 region has the DNA TGTGCCAGCAGCCAAGCTGAAGGGGTAGGTCATGGCTACACCTTC.

The chain uses TRBV5-1 and TRBJ2-5, with 8 bases that match TRBD1. Germline V gives CDR1 SGHRS, CDR2 YFSETQ. This CDR3 has 13 amino acids. V was clipped by 7 bases and J by 4 bases; unmatched bases: 6. DNA of the CDR3: TGCGCCAGCCAACAGGGGGAAGGAGAGACCCAGTACTTC. Amino acids: CASQQGEGETQYF.

The rearrangement links TRBV19 to TRBJ2-7, with TRBD1 matching over 8 bases. The V gene end was trimmed by 4 bases and the J gene end by 2 bases; junction bases not matched to a gene: 4. The CDR3 is 14 amino acids. Per the germline V gene, CDR1 is LNHDA and CDR2 is SQIVND (reference sequence). The CDR3 is CASSTGTGPYEQYF. The DNA for the CDR3 is TGTGCCAGTAGTACTGGGACAGGTCCCTACGAGCAGTACTTC.

CDR3 amino acids: CASRRAGSTYEQYF. The CDR3 DNA sequence: TGTGCCAGCAGGAGGGCTGGCAGCACCTACGAGCAGTACTTC. The chain is built from TRBV6-5 and TRBJ2-7, with D possibly matching TRBD2 (5 bases). V dropped 6 bases and J dropped 2 bases, with 14 bases sitting between them. Germline CDR1 MNHEY, CDR2 SVGAGI. The CDR3 runs 14 residues.

The chain links TRBV2 to TRBJ2-2, with 9 bases matching TRBD1. The CDR3 runs to 16 residues. Germline lookup yields CDR1 SNHLY and CDR2 FYNNEI. Trimming removed 3 bases from V and 5 bases from J; junction bases left unmatched: 7. CDR3 nucleotide sequence: TGTGCCAGCAGTGAGATGGACAGGGGTGGTACCGGGGAGCTGTTTTTT. Its protein is CASSEMDRGGTGELFF.